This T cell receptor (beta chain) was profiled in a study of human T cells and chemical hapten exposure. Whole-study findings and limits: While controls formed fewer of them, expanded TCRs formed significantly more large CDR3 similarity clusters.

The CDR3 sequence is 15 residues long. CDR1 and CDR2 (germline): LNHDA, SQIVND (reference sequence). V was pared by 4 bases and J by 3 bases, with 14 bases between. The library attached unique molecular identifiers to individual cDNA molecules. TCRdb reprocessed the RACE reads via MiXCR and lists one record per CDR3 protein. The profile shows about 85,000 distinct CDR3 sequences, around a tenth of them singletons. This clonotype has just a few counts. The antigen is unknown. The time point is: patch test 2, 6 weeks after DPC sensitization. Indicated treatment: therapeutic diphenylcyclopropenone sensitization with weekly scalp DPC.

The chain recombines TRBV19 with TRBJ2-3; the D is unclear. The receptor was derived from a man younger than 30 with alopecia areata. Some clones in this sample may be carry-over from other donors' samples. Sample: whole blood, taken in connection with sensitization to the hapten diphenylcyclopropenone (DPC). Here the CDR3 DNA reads TGTGCCAGTAGTACGTACTCCGATCGGACAGATACGCAGTATTTT. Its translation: CASSTYSDRTDTQYF. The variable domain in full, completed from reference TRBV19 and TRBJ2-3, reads DGGITQSPKYLFRKEGQNVTLSCEQNLNHDAMYWYRQDPGQGLRLIYYSQIVNDFQKGDIAEGYSVSREKKESFPLTVTSAQKNPTAFYLCASSTYSDRTDTQYFGPGTRLTVL.